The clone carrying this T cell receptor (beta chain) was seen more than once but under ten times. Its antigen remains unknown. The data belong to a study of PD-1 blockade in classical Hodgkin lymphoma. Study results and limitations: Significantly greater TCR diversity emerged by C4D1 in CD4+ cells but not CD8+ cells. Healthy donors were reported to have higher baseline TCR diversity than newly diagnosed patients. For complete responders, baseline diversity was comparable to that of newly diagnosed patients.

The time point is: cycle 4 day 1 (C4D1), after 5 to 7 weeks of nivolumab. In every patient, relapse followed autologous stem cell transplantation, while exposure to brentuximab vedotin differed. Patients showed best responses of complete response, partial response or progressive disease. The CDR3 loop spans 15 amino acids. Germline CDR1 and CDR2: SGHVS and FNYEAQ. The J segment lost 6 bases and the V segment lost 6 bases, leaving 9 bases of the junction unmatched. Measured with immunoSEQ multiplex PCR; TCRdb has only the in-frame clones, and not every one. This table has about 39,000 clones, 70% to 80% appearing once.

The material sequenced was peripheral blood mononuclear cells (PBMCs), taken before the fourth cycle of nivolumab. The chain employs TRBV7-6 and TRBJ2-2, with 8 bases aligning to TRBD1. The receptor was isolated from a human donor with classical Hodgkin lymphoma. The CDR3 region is CASSSRQGKAGELFF. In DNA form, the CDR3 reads TGTGCCAGCAGTTCTCGACAGGGGAAAGCCGGGGAGCTGTTTTTT.